This TCR beta chain was sequenced during a study of blood T cell repertoires in COVID-19. Study-level background: Acute-phase and convalescent COVID-19 samples originated in the United States, Italy and Spain. T cells, B-cell-depleted T cells, or PBMCs supplied cDNA or gDNA.

Germline-derived CDR1 and CDR2 are LNHNV and YYDKDF (reference sequence). The CDR3 has 15 amino acids. J was trimmed by 6 bases and V by 3 bases; bases with no gene match: 8. As handled by the study authors: The authors estimated nucleated cell counts from reference gene primer amplification. Measured with immunoSEQ multiplex PCR; TCRdb has only the in-frame clones, and not every one. That table supplies the V and J calls and clone size; D and trimming were determined from the DNA. The sample has around 320,000 clones, around 87% seen once. This clonotype originated in a man between 18 and 29 years old with active or convalescent COVID-19. J is TRBJ2-3 and V is TRBV15; 8 bases are a match to TRBD1. The sequenced sample was peripheral blood. CDR3 in amino acids: CATSRAGGAYDTQYF. DNA of the CDR3: TGTGCCACCAGCAGGGCAGGGGGCGCGTATGATACGCAGTATTTT.